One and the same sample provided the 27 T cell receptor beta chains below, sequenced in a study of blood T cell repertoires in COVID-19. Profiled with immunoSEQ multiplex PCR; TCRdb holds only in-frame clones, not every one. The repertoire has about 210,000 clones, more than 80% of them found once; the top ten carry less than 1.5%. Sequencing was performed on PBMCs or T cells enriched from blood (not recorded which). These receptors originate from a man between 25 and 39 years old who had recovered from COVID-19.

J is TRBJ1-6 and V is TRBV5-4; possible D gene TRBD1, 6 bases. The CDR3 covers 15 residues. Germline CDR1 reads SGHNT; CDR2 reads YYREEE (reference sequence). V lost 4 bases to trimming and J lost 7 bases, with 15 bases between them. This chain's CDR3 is CASSKSGVKNSPLHF. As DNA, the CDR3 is TGTGCCAGCAGCAAATCAGGGGTGAAGAATTCACCCCTCCACTTT.

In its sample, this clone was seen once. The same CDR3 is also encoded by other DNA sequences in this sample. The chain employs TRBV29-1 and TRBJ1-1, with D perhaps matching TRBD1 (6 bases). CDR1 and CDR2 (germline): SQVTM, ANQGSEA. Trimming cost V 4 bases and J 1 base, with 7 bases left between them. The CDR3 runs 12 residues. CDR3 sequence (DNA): TGCAGCGTTGGACAGGCGAACACTGAAGCTTTCTTT. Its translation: CSVGQANTEAFF.

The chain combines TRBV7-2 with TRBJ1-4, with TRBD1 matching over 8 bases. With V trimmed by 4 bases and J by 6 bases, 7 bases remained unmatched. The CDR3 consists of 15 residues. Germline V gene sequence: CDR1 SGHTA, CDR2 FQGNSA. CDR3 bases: TGTGCCAGCAGCTCCGCAGGGGGCAGGGATGAAAAACTGTTTTTT. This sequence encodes CASSSAGGRDEKLFF.

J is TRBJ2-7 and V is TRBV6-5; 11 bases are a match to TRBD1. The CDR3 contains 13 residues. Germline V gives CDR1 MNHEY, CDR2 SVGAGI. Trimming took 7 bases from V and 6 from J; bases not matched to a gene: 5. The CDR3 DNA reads TGTGCCAGCAAACCGGGACAGGGGGGCGAGCAGTACTTC. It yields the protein CASKPGQGGEQYF.

The CDR3 DNA is TGTGCCAGCAGCCAGTCGTCAGATACGCAGTATTTT. Amino acid sequence: CASSQSSDTQYF. V and J are TRBV5-4 and TRBJ2-3; no clear D. This CDR3 is 12 amino acids long. The germline V gene has CDR1 SGHNT and CDR2 YYREEE (reference sequence). The germline V and J ends were trimmed by 4 bases and 4 bases, with 7 bases remaining between them.

This CDR3 is CSARSVGEQYF. The CDR3 nucleotides read TGCAGTGCTAGGAGCGTAGGCGAGCAGTACTTC. V and J are TRBV20-1 and TRBJ2-7; D ambiguous. The germline V gene encodes CDR1 DFQATT and CDR2 SNEGSKA (reference sequence). The CDR3 is 11 amino acids. Trimming pared 3 bases from V and 6 bases from J, leaving 9 bases between.

CDR3 DNA: TGTGCCAGCAGCTTAGTAGGGACTGGGGCTGATCAGCCCCAGCATTTT. The encoded protein is CASSLVGTGADQPQHF. V and J are TRBV7-2 and TRBJ1-5, with D tentatively TRBD1 (5 bases). The CDR3 totals 16 residues. Germline assignment: CDR1 SGHTA and CDR2 FQGNSA. V was pared by 1 base and J by 5 bases, with 15 bases between.

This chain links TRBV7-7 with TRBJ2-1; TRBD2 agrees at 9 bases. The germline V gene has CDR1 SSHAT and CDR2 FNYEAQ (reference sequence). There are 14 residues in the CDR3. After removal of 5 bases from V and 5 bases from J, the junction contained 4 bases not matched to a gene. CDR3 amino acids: CASSRSGRDNEQFF. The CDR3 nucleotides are TGTGCCAGCAGCCGTAGCGGGAGAGACAATGAGCAGTTCTTC. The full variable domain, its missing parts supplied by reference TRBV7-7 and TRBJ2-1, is GAGVSQSPRYKVTKRGQDVTLRCDPISSHATLYWYQQALGQGPEFLTYFNYEAQPDKSGLPSDRFSAERPEGSISTLTIQRTEQRDSAMYRCASSRSGRDNEQFFGPGTRLTVL.

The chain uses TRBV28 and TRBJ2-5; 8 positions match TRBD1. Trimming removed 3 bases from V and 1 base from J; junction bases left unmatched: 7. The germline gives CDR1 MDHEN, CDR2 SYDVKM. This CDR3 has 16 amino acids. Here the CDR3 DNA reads TGTGCCAGCAGTTTTTTTCTAGGACAGGGCCAAGAGACCCAGTACTTC. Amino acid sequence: CASSFFLGQGQETQYF.

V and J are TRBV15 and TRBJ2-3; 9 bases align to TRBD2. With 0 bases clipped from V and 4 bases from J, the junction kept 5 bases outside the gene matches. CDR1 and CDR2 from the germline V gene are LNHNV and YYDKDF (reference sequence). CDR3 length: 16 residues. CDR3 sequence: CATSRDLASGADTQYF. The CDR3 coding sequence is TGTGCCACCAGCAGAGATTTGGCTAGCGGGGCAGATACGCAGTATTTT.

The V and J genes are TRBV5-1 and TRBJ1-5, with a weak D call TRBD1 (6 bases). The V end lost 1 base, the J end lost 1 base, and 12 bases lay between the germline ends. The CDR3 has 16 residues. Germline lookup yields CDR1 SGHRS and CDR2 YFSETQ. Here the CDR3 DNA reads TGCGCCAGCAGCTTGTCAGGGGTTGGGAGCAATCAGCCCCAGCATTTT. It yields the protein CASSLSGVGSNQPQHF.

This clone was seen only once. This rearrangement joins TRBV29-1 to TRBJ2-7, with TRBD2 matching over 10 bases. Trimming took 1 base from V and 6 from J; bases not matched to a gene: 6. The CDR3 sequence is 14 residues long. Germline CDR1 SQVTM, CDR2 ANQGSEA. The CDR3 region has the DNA TGCAGCGTTGAAGCACCGGGACTAGCGCTCGAGCAGTACTTC. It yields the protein CSVEAPGLALEQYF.

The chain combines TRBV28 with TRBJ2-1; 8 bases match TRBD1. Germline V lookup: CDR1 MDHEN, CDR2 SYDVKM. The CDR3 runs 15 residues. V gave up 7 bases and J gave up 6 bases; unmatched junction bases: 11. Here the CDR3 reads CASIPSWTGINEQFF. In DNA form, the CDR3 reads TGTGCCAGCATACCTTCTTGGACAGGGATCAATGAGCAGTTCTTC.

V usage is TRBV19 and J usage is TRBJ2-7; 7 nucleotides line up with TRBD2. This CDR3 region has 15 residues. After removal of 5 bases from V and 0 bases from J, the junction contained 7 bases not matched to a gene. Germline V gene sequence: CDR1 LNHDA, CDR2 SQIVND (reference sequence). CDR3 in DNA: TGTGCCAGTAGTGTACTCGGGGGGAACTCCTACGAGCAGTACTTC. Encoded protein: CASSVLGGNSYEQYF.

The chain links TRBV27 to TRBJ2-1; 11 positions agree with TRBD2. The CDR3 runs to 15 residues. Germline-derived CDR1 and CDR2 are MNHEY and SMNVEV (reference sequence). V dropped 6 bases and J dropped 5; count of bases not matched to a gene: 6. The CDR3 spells CASSLAGGPNNEQFF. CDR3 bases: TGTGCCAGCAGCTTAGCGGGGGGGCCTAACAATGAGCAGTTCTTC.

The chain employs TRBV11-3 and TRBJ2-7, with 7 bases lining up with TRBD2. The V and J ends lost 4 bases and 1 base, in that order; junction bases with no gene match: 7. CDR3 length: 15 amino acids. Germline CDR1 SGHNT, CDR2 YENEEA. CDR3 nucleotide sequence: TGTGCCAGCAGCTCCCAGGCGGGAGCTTCCTACGAGCAGTACTTC. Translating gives CASSSQAGASYEQYF.

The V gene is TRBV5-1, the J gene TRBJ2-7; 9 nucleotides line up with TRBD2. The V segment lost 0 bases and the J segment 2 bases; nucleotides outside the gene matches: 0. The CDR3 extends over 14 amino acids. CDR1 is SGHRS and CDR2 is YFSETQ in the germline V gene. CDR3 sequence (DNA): TGCGCCAGCAGCTTGGAGCGGGGGGCCTACGAGCAGTACTTC. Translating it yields CASSLERGAYEQYF.

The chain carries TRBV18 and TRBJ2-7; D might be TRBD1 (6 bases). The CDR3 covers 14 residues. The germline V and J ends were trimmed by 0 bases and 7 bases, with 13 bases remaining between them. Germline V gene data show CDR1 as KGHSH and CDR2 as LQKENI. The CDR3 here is CASSPPAGGGEQYF. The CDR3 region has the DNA TGTGCCAGCTCACCACCGGCTGGGGGCGGTGAGCAGTACTTC.

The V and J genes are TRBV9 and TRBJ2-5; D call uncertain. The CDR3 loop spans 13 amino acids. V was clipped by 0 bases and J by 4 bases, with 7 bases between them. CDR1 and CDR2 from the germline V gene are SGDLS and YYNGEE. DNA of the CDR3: TGTGCCAGCAGCGTAGGTTTTCGAGAGACCCAGTACTTC. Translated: CASSVGFRETQYF.

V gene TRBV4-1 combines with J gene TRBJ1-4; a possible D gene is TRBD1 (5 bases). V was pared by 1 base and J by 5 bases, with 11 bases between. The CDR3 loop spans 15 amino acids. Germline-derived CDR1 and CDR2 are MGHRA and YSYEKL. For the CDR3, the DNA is TGCGCCAGCAGCCAAGTGGGGCGGAGAAATGAAAAACTGTTTTTT. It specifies CASSQVGRRNEKLFF.

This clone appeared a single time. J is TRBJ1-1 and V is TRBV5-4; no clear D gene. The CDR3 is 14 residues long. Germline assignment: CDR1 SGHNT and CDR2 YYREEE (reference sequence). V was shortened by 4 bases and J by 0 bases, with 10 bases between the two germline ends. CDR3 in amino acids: CASSRRWVNTEAFF. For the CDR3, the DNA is TGTGCCAGCAGCCGCAGGTGGGTGAACACTGAAGCTTTCTTT.

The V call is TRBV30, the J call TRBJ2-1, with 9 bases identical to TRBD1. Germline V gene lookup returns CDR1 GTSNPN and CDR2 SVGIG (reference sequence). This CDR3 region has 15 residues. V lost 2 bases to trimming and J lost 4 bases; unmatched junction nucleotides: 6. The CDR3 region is CAWSPQGARYNEQFF. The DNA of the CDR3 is TGTGCCTGGAGTCCACAGGGGGCGAGGTACAATGAGCAGTTCTTC.

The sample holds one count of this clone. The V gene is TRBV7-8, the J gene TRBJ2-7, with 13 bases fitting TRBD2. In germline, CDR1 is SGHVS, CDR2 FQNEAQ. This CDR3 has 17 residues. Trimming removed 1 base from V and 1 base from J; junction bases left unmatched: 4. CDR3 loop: CASSLGGLAGISYEQYF. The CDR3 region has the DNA TGTGCCAGCAGCTTAGGGGGACTAGCGGGGATTTCCTACGAGCAGTACTTC.

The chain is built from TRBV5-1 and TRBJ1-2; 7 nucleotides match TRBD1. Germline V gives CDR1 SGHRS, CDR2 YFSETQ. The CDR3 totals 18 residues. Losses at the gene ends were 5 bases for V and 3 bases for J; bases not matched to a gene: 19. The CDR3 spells CASSLDPGTAAIHYGYTF. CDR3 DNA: TGCGCCAGCAGTTTAGACCCCGGGACAGCTGCAATCCACTATGGCTACACCTTC.

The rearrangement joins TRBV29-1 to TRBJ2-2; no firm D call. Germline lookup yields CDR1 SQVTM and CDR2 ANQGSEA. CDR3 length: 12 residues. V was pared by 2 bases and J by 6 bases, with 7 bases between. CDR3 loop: CSVEWPAGELFF. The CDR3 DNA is TGCAGCGTTGAATGGCCCGCCGGGGAGCTGTTTTTT.

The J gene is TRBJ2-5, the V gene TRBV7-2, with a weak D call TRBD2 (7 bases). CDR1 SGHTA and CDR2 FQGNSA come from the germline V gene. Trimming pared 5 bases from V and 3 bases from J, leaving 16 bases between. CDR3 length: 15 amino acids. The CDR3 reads CASSPGGTSKETQYF. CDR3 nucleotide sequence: TGTGCCAGCAGCCCCGGGGGGACAAGTAAAGAGACCCAGTACTTC.

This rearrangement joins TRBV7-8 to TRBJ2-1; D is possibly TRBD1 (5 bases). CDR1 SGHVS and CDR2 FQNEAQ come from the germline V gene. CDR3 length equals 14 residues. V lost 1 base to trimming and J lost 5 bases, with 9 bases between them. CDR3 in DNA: TGTGCCAGCAGCTTAGTTGACAGTGACAATGAGCAGTTCTTC. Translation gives CASSLVDSDNEQFF.